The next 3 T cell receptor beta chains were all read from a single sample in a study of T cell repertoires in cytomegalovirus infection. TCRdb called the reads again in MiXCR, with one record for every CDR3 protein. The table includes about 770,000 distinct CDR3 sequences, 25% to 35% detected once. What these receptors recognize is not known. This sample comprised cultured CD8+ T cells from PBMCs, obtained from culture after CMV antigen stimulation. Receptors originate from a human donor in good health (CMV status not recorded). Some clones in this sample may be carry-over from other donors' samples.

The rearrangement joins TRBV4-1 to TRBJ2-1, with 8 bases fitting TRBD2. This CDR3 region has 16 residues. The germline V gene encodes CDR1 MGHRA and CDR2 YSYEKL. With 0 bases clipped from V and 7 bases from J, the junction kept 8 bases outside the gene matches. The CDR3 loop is CASSQDYGGAVNEQFF. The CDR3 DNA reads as TGCGCCAGCAGCCAAGATTACGGGGGGGCCGTTAATGAGCAGTTCTTC.

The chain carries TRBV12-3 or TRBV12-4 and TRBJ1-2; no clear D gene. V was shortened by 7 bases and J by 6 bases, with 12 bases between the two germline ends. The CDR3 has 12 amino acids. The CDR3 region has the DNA TGTGCCAGCATAGATACAGCCCATGGCTACACCTTC. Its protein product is CASIDTAHGYTF.

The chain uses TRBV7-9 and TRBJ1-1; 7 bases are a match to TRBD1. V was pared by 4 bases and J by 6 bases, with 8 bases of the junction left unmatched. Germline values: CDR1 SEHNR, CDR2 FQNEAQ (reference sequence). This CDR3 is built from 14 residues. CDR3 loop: CASSSGQATAEAFF. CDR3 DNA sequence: TGTGCCAGCAGCTCCGGACAGGCGACGGCTGAAGCTTTCTTT.